This passage covers 10 T cell receptor beta chains from one sample sequenced in a study of CD8 T cells in ankylosing spondylitis. Their antigens are not known. Broader study findings: A TCR beta motif of eight highly homologous variants appeared characteristic of ankylosing spondylitis blood.

TCRdb reprocessed the 5' RACE reads with MiXCR, giving one entry per CDR3 protein. The sample records over 400,000 distinct CDR3 sequences, roughly a quarter being singletons. The sequencing input was blood, either unsorted or a sorted T cell fraction (not recorded which). These receptors originate from a male donor with ankylosing spondylitis.

The V gene is TRBV7-2, the J gene TRBJ2-7, with 7 bases aligning to TRBD1. The trim removed 5 bases at V and 3 bases at J, leaving 10 bases unmatched. Germline CDR1 reads SGHTA; CDR2 reads FQGNSA. This CDR3 is 15 amino acids long. The CDR3 region has the DNA TGTGCCAGCAGCGCCGTCGACAGGGCTGGCTACGAGCAGTACTTC. Amino acid sequence: CASSAVDRAGYEQYF.

The chain is built from TRBV7-9 and TRBJ2-3; 9 bases match TRBD2. The CDR3 spans 17 residues. Germline V gene data show CDR1 as SEHNR and CDR2 as FQNEAQ (reference sequence). The V gene end was trimmed by 5 bases and the J gene end by 4 bases; junction bases not matched to a gene: 13. This chain's CDR3 is CASSPVEVLAGPDTQYF. CDR3 nucleotides: TGTGCCAGCAGCCCAGTCGAGGTACTAGCGGGTCCAGATACGCAGTATTTT.

This chain uses TRBV11-2 with TRBJ2-7; TRBD2 is a possible D gene (7 bases). Germline CDR1 reads SGHAT; CDR2 reads FQNNGV. V was pared by 7 bases and J by 3 bases, with 19 bases between. The CDR3 runs to 15 residues. CDR3 sequence: CASNIWGGDDYEQYF. For the CDR3, the DNA is TGTGCCAGCAACATCTGGGGGGGCGACGACTACGAGCAGTACTTC.

This clonotype was counted only a few times. One end of the junction varies from germline; a read error may be responsible. The CDR3 DNA follows: TGCAGTACTAGCGGGGGGGCCGCCTACGAGCAGTACTTC. The encoded protein is CSTSGGAAYEQYF. The chain couples TRBV20-1 to TRBJ2-7, with 13 positions matching TRBD2. This CDR3 has 13 residues. Germline V gene lookup returns CDR1 DFQATT and CDR2 SNEGSKA (reference sequence).

The CDR3 nucleotides read TGTGCCAGCAGCTTAGGGAGACAGTTCGGTGAAAAACTGTTTTTT. Encoded protein: CASSLGRQFGEKLFF. The chain recombines TRBV7-8 with TRBJ1-4, with D maybe TRBD1 (5 bases). Germline values: CDR1 SGHVS, CDR2 FQNEAQ. This CDR3 is built from 15 residues. The germline V and J ends were trimmed by 1 base and 7 bases, with 13 bases remaining between them.

The chain has TRBV5-1 and TRBJ1-6; 9 positions match TRBD1. Germline-derived CDR1 and CDR2 are SGHRS and YFSETQ. The V segment lost 3 bases and the J segment 9 bases; nucleotides outside the gene matches: 4. The CDR3 is 14 amino acids. CDR3 sequence (DNA): TGCGCCAGCAGCTCGACAGGGGGAGGTTCACCCCTCCACTTT. Protein: CASSSTGGGSPLHF.

The V call is TRBV11-2, the J call TRBJ2-2; TRBD1 matches 8 bases. The CDR3 is made up of 16 amino acids. The V segment lost 4 bases and the J segment 3 bases; nucleotides outside the gene matches: 7. Germline V lookup: CDR1 SGHAT, CDR2 FQNNGV. CDR3 coding DNA: TGTGCCAGCAGCTCAACCCGGACAGGGCACACCGGGGAGCTGTTTTTT. Translated: CASSSTRTGHTGELFF.

This clonotype was recorded a few times. The chain recombines TRBV2 with TRBJ1-1, with D possibly matching TRBD1 (5 bases). Trimming stripped 6 bases from V and 4 bases from J, with 12 bases between. The CDR3 contains 13 residues. Germline assignment: CDR1 SNHLY and CDR2 FYNNEI. CDR3 DNA sequence: TGTGCCAGCAGGACGGCAGGGATCACTGAAGCTTTCTTT. It translates to CASRTAGITEAFF.

The V and J genes are TRBV24-1 and TRBJ2-6; 8 bases are shared with TRBD1. Germline lookup yields CDR1 KGHDR and CDR2 SFDVKD. The CDR3 consists of 16 residues. The V segment lost 2 bases and the J segment 2 bases; nucleotides outside the gene matches: 1. The CDR3 protein is CATSDSRGPGANVLTF. CDR3 nucleotide sequence: TGTGCCACCAGTGATTCCAGGGGGCCTGGGGCCAACGTCCTGACTTTC.

J is TRBJ2-3 and V is TRBV7-9; 10 positions match TRBD2. Germline V gives CDR1 SEHNR, CDR2 FQNEAQ (reference sequence). The CDR3 is made up of 15 amino acids. Trimming cost V 2 bases and J 6 bases; bases outside gene matches: 5. The CDR3 sequence: CASSLTSGERDTQYF. For the CDR3, the DNA is TGTGCCAGCAGCTTAACTAGCGGGGAGCGGGATACGCAGTATTTT.